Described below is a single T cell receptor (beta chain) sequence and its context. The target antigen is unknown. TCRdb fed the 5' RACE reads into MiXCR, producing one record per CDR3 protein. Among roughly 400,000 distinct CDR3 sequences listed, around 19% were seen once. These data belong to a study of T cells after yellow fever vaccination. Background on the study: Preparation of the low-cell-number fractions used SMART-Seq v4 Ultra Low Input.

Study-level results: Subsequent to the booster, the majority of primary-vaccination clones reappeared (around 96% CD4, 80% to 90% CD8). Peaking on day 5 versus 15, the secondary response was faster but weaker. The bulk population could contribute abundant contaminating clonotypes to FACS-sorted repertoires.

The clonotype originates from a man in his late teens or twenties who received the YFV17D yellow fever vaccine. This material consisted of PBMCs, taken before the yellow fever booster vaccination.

The CDR3 DNA sequence: TGCGCCAGCAGCTTGGAGGTTTCGGGGGCAGGCTACACCTTC. This translates into CASSLEVSGAGYTF. J is TRBJ1-2 and V is TRBV5-1; the D gene is possibly TRBD1 (6 bases). The CDR3 consists of 14 residues. V dropped 0 bases and J dropped 8 bases, with 14 bases sitting between them. The germline gives CDR1 SGHRS, CDR2 YFSETQ.